This T cell receptor beta chain was identified in a study of T cell responses to AZD1222 COVID-19 vaccine (dated by TCRdb to 2020 to 2023). Context from the whole study: AZD1222 recipients whose second dose came at about 4 weeks and those whose second dose came at about 12 weeks were combined into one group, since spike-specific TCR depth and breadth did not differ between the two schedules. TCR sequencing was performed for some 250 trial participants, of whom 200 to 220 were given two doses of AZD1222 and roughly 25 were given two doses of MenACWY control vaccine. Trial participants were enrolled into age subgroups of 18-55, 56-69 and 70-plus years, which contained about 150, 27 and 61 TCR-sequenced participants, respectively.

CDR3 length: 13 amino acids, cysteine to phenylalanine. Of all the DNA, just the CDR3 is kept, 39 bases in frame from base 1. CDR1 and CDR2, per the germline V gene (reference sequence), are SGHNT and YYREEE. V drops 4 bases and J drops 7 bases, leaving 12 bases in between. The CDR3 regions of human TCRbeta chains were analyzed by immunosequencing. The authors' pipeline ran thus. TCRs in the repertoires were compared against a reference library of SARS-CoV-2-specific TCRs that had been generated with the MIRA antigen-specificity platform. Breadth was defined as the fraction of unique TCRs that were SARS-CoV-2-associated. Depth was defined as the fraction of total T cells that were SARS-CoV-2-associated. Using the MIRA data, each spike-specific TCR was mapped to the spike region that the TCR reacts to and placed in a CD4 or CD8 class. Log10-transformed breadth and depth values were compared by one-way ANOVA with Sidak's multiple comparisons tests. In TCRdb, the immuneACCESS table is reduced to in-frame sequences with V and J assigned. These tables do not hold every clone; where another copy was compared, an unresolved V gene accounts for under half, and the others remain unexplained. V and J calls and clone size are copied from that table; D and trimming were computed from the DNA. This sample gives approximately 120,000 clones in total; around 87% of them show up just once. Clones ranked in the top ten supply around 9.3% of the sample.

Results the study describes overall, beyond this receptor: No day 14 peak-response samples were available, so repertoires were characterized only after the peak T cell response. Most participants were white British and females outnumbered males, and the authors suggested that clonal diversity may have been underestimated. Conclusions about previously exposed vaccinees are limited because only six or seven AZD1222 recipients were SARS-CoV-2 seropositive at baseline. Vaccine-associated CD4 TCRs spanned the whole spike protein, with dominant responses in regions 160-218 and 743-854. After two AZD1222 doses, both the breadth and the depth of spike-specific TCRs were significantly higher than at day 0 and than in MenACWY recipients. Nearly half of unique spike-specific TCRs reportedly recognized epitopes outside regions mutated in the B.1.351 and B.1.1.7 variants. The 56-69-year group was small, and its depth increase did not reach significance, likely because of low power.

What this sample's time point label stands for: baseline before first vaccination. Samples from vaccinated people were obtained from the UK trials COV001 and COV002, which included a single-blind randomized controlled phase 2/3 trial of AZD1222 (ChAdOx1 nCoV-19) in healthy adults. Trial participant PBMC samples were collected at day 0 and day 28 after the second dose for TCRbeta chain sequencing. On this clone itself: Its antigen is not yet known. Per-base quality was not reported, and no clone a single base away is much larger than it.

The sequence joins TRBV5-4 to TRBJ2-1; confidence is insufficient to name the D gene. The TCR originated in an adult in good health. The sequenced sample was peripheral blood, obtained on day 0 of AZD1222 vaccination. The bases are TGTGCCAGCAGCCCCCCAGATGAGAATGAGCAGTTCTTC. This gives the protein CASSPPDENEQFF.